A selection of T cell receptor beta chains follows, all from one sample in a study of T cells in Graves' hyperthyroidism and ophthalmopathy. From the multiplex PCR reads, TCRdb called clonotypes with MiXCR, one entry per CDR3 protein. The sample holds around 600,000 distinct CDR3 sequences, 13% to 15% seen once. Sequenced material: blood. These receptors originate from a young woman with Graves' ophthalmopathy. Both conserved end residues are part of each CDR3. D genes are given only for firm matches. Clone size appears in some rows only: once, few, many, or a class for an expanded clone.

d_call clone_size j_call v_call cdr3_nt cdr3_aa
TRBD1 many TRBJ1-5 TRBV6-2/TRBV6-3 TGTGCCAGCCACCACAGGGGGCTCAATCAGCCCCAGCATTTT CASHHRGLNQPQHF
TRBD2 many TRBJ2-3 TRBV20-1 TGCAGTGCTGGCGGGGGTGGGGTCGGCACAGATACGCAGTATTTT CSAGGGGVGTDTQYF
. many TRBJ2-7 TRBV7-2 TGTGCCAGCAGCTTTTCACACGGTTCCTACGAGCAGTACTTC CASSFSHGSYEQYF
TRBD1 . TRBJ1-2 TRBV12-3/TRBV12-4 TGTGCCAGCACCAGGGGACAGGGACTCTATGGCTACACCTTC CASTRGQGLYGYTF
. many TRBJ2-3 TRBV3-1 TGTGCCAGCAGCCGACTGACTAGTCCTTTTCTAGATACGCAGTATTTT CASSRLTSPFLDTQYF
. many TRBJ1-1 TRBV4-1 TGTGCCAGCAGCCAAGTGGGGGGGACTGAAGCTTTCTTT CASSQVGGTEAFF
. many TRBJ2-5 TRBV18 TGTGCCAGCTCCCCCGATGAGGAGACCCAGTACTTC CASSPDEETQYF
. few TRBJ2-1 TRBV19 TGTGCCAGTAGGACGTGGCTAAACAATGAGCAGTTCTTC CASRTWLNNEQFF
TRBD2 . TRBJ2-1 TRBV11-2 TGTGCCAGCAGCTTAAGAGGAACGTTGGCGCTAGCGGCTTCCTACAATGAGCAGTTCTTC CASSLRGTLALAASYNEQFF
. many TRBJ2-5 TRBV27 TGTGCCAGCAGTTTAGCCCAGTGGCAGACCCAGTACTTC CASSLAQWQTQYF
. once TRBJ2-5 TRBV11-2 TGTGCCAGCAGCTTAGATCTGTGGGAGACCCAGTACTTC CASSLDLWETQYF
. many TRBJ2-1 TRBV28 TGTGCCAGCAGCCATCCAAGGGCTGGAACCTTCAATGAGCAGTTCTTC CASSHPRAGTFNEQFF
TRBD1 . TRBJ2-1 TRBV7-9 TGTGCCAGCAGGCGACAGGGCTACAATGAGCAGTTCTTC CASRRQGYNEQFF
. few TRBJ1-1 TRBV12-5 TGTGCTAGTGGCTCCCGGCAGCCTACCCACACTGAAGCTTTCTTT CASGSRQPTHTEAFF
. many TRBJ1-2 TRBV6-1 TGTGCCAGCACCCTCGCGGGCGGGGCAGGCAATCTTCGAGGCTACACCTTC CASTLAGGAGNLRGYTF
TRBD1 . TRBJ1-5 TRBV4-2 TGTGCCAGCAGCCAAGCCCCGACAGGGAAAAGCAATCAGCCCCAGCATTTT CASSQAPTGKSNQPQHF
TRBD1 many TRBJ1-1 TRBV29-1 TGCAGCGTTGGCCTAAACAGGGGCGGAACTGAAGCTTTCTTT CSVGLNRGGTEAFF
. many TRBJ2-2 TRBV29-1 TGCAGCGTTGGTGAAGCCAGACAAACCGGGGAGCTGTTTTTT CSVGEARQTGELFF
. many TRBJ2-1 TRBV12-3/TRBV12-4 TGTGCCAGCGTCTCTACGGGAGTCTTTGGCAATGAGCAGTTCTTC CASVSTGVFGNEQFF
TRBD1 many TRBJ2-5 TRBV7-4 TGTGCCAGCAGCCCGCGGGACAGGGGCCTTCAAGAGACCCAGTACTTC CASSPRDRGLQETQYF
TRBD2 . TRBJ2-7 TRBV6-2/TRBV6-3 TGTGCCAGCAGTTACTCCCTCGGACTAGCGGGAGACTACGAGCAGTACTTC CASSYSLGLAGDYEQYF
TRBD2 many TRBJ2-4 TRBV11-2 TGTGCCAGCAGCTTAGAAGTAGCGGGAGCGGAAAACATTCAGTACTTC CASSLEVAGAENIQYF
. . TRBJ2-3 TRBV19 TGTGCCACCCGACAGTCCCAAGGGCCAGATACGCAGTATTTT CATRQSQGPDTQYF
TRBD1 . TRBJ1-2 TRBV29-1 TGCACAATGGGACAGGGGCCTCTATACTATGGCTACACCTTC CTMGQGPLYYGYTF
. . TRBJ2-1 TRBV24-1 TGTGCCACCAGTGATAGGGGTAGTGAGCAGTTCTTC CATSDRGSEQFF
TRBD1 many TRBJ2-1 TRBV20-1 TGCAGTGCTAGCGGGGACAGGGAAGGTGCCTACAATGAGCAGTTCTTC CSASGDREGAYNEQFF
. many TRBJ2-2 TRBV11-1 TGTGCCAGCAGCTGGACGGGACCGGGCGGGGAGCTGTTTTTT CASSWTGPGGELFF
. many TRBJ2-3 TRBV12-3/TRBV12-4 TGTGCCAGCAGTTTCTCGGCAGGGACAGATACGCAGTATTTT CASSFSAGTDTQYF